The present TCR beta chain was sequenced within a study of T cells in Graves' hyperthyroidism and ophthalmopathy. The V gene's germline CDR1 is SQVTM and CDR2 ANQGSEA. This CDR3 contains 16 residues. J gave up 0 bases and V 2 bases, and 5 bases lay outside the gene matches. This clonotype was detected a few times. RNA transcripts served as the template for amplifying TCR beta CDR3 regions. Using the HTBI primer set, a first-round RT-PCR was run on the TCR CDR3. TCRdb passed the multiplex PCR reads through MiXCR, listing each CDR3 protein once. Of approximately 380,000 distinct CDR3 sequences detected, around 15% appear once; the ten largest clones hold 25% to 30%.

Sequencing was carried out using blood. This TCR was sampled from a man in his fifties or sixties with Graves' ophthalmopathy. The chain is built from TRBV29-1 and TRBJ2-1, with TRBD2 matching over 9 bases. The CDR3 bases are TGCAGCGTTGAACGAGCGGGAGGCCTCTCCTACAATGAGCAGTTCTTC. Protein product: CSVERAGGLSYNEQFF.